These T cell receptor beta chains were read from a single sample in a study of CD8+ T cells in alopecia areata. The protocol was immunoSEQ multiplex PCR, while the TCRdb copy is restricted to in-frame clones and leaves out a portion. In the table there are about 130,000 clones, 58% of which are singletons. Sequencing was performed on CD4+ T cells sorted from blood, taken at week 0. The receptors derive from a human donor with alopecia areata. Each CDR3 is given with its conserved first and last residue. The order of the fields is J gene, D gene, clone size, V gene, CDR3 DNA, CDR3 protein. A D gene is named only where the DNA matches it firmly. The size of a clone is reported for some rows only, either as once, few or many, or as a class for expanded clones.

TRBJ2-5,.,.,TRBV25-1,TGTGCCAGCAGTGAATATTACGGAGAGACCCAGTACTTC,CASSEYYGETQYF
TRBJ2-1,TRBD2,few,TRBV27,TGTGCCAGCAGTCTATACCGGACTAGCGGGAGGAATGAGCAGTTCTTC,CASSLYRTSGRNEQFF
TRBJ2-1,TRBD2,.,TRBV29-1,TGCAGCGTTGACGCTAGCGGATCCTACAATGAGCAGTTCTTC,CSVDASGSYNEQFF
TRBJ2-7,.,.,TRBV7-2,TGTGCCAGCAGCCGGATGGGACAAGGGGACGAGCAGTACTTC,CASSRMGQGDEQYF
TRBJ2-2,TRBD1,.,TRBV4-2,TGTGCCAGCACAGGACAGGGGGGAACCGGGGAGCTGTTTTTT,CASTGQGGTGELFF
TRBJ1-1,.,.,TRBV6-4,TGTGCCAGCAGTCATACAGGGCAGGCGGGTGAAGCTTTCTTT,CASSHTGQAGEAFF
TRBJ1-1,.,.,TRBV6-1,TGTGCCAGTGGACAGTCCCCAATGAACACTGAAGCTTTCTTT,CASGQSPMNTEAFF
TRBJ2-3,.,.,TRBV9,TGTGCCAGCAGCGTAGCCGCGACTAGCACAGATACGCAGTATTTT,CASSVAATSTDTQYF
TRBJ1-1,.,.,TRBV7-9,TGTGCCAGCAGCAACCAGGAGAACACTGAAGCTTTCTTT,CASSNQENTEAFF
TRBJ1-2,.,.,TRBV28,TGTGCCAGCACTCCCGGAGGGGGAAGAAGATATGGCTACACCTTC,CASTPGGGRRYGYTF
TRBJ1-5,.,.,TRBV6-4,TGTGCCAGCAGTGACAGGGAGGGGCAGCCCCAGCATTTT,CASSDREGQPQHF